Listed below are T cell receptor beta chains from one sample, sequenced in a study of cytomegalovirus exposure and HLA in healthy donors. TCRdb's table, derived via immunoSEQ multiplex PCR, lists solely in-frame clones and lacks some. Of around 180,000 clones in the sample, roughly 83% were seen once. Specimen: PBMCs. The receptors originated from a woman between 18 and 29 years old in good health and CMV-seronegative. CDR3s include the opening cysteine and the closing phenylalanine or tryptophan.

j_gene	v_gene	CDR3aa
TRBJ2-1	TRBV5-4	CASSLGGGIYNEQFF
TRBJ2-7	TRBV30	CAWGTGTVSNEQYF
TRBJ2-7	TRBV13	CASSLGTGYEQYF
TRBJ1-5	TRBV6-1	CASSESGAEGGNQPQHF
TRBJ2-7	TRBV6-1	CASRRQDPYEQYF
TRBJ2-5	TRBV5-1	CASSLGVAVYQETQYF
TRBJ2-3	TRBV7-6	CASRKTTLVAGEADTQYF
TRBJ1-6	TRBV7-9	CASSLSQDHSPLHF
TRBJ2-2	TRBV5-1	CASRIELANTGELFF
TRBJ2-1	TRBV5-1	CASRSGTGGYEQFF
TRBJ2-4	TRBV5-6	CASSLRQGSNIQYF
TRBJ1-1	TRBV29-1	CSVEGQGPEAFF
TRBJ2-2	TRBV7-7	CASSSRLAGGPGELFF
TRBJ2-7	TRBV7-9	CASSFGLEGDEQYF
TRBJ1-1	TRBV29-1	CSATGFNTEAFF
TRBJ1-2	TRBV7-9	CASSLGELGRYGYTF
TRBJ2-2	TRBV30	CAWSVFEAASGGELFF
TRBJ1-3	TRBV29-1	CSVEYETARGNTIYF
TRBJ2-7	TRBV9	CASSVGGSAYEQYF
TRBJ1-6	TRBV9	CASSGGLSQGGSYNSPLHF
TRBJ1-1	TRBV19	CASSPQNTEAFF
TRBJ2-7	TRBV5-5	CASRRAGQGVPYEQYF
TRBJ2-1	TRBV19	CASTLGAEQFF
TRBJ2-7	TRBV10-3	CALSRSGQFYEQYF
TRBJ1-1	TRBV2	CASSRDRPTYSSGTEAFF
TRBJ2-1	TRBV7-9	CASSLAQGTLNEQFF
TRBJ2-1	TRBV7-9	CASTPFLAANNEQFF
TRBJ2-2	TRBV10-2	CASLTKRWDRGNTGELFF
TRBJ2-5	TRBV15	CATSRDTGSGGGPYQETQYF
TRBJ1-1	TRBV19	CASSIREVTEAFF
TRBJ2-7	TRBV4-1	CASSQEHERGISYEQYF
TRBJ2-1	TRBV7-3	CASSLTVGPTSYNEQFF
TRBJ2-1	TRBV11-2	CASSSIAGRGNEQFF
TRBJ2-1	TRBV7-2	CASAGTTGGSSYNEQFF
TRBJ2-7	TRBV11-1	CASSSGQGSYEQYF
TRBJ1-6	TRBV5-1	CASSLAGAGNSPLHF
TRBJ1-5	TRBV19	CASMGQFNQPQHF
TRBJ1-1	TRBV29-1	CSVEGATEAFF
TRBJ2-5	TRBV5-1	CASSSTQETQYF
TRBJ1-1	TRBV6-5	CASSVTTGVATEAFF
TRBJ1-1	TRBV4-2	CASSQGTDYTEAFF
TRBJ2-7	TRBV7-9	CASSQGDYGEQYF
TRBJ2-3	TRBV5-1	CASSLHDMGGHTQYF
TRBJ2-3	TRBV5-1	CASSLGLVTDTQYF
TRBJ2-4	TRBV4-2	CASSPPGQGPNIQYF
TRBJ2-2	TRBV19	CASRPQGGQGTNTGELFF
TRBJ2-7	TRBV29-1	CSVEGQGFGEQYF
TRBJ1-1	TRBV6-1	CASSGDSLGSEAFF
TRBJ1-4	TRBV13	CASSSRGLARDNEKLFF
TRBJ1-1	TRBV2	CASSMTGDTEAFF
TRBJ1-3	TRBV10-3	CAISGKESSGNTIYF
TRBJ1-2	TRBV4-1	CASSQLSQGLYGYTF
TRBJ1-1	TRBV5-6	CASSFGTGVGNTEAFF
TRBJ1-2	TRBV6-5	CASSYASGGGGYTF
TRBJ2-5	TRBV2	CASKLGLGLAGAQETQYF
TRBJ1-1	TRBV10-2	CASSVSGRTEAFF
TRBJ2-1	TRBV5-4	CASSWGTGSSYNEQFF
TRBJ1-6	TRBV9	CASSVQELNSPLHF
TRBJ2-1	TRBV5-6	CASLVGGGLAEGVF
TRBJ2-7	TRBV7-8	CASRTQLAGTYEQYF